This entry lists 24 T cell receptor beta chains sequenced from one sample in a study of Ad26.COV2.S vaccination and SARS-CoV-2 variants. Assay: immunoSEQ multiplex PCR; the TCRdb copy retains only in-frame clones and omits some. Altogether some 480,000 clones are present, around 88% being singletons, with the ten largest covering 13%. Sample treatment: 15 to 20 received Ad26.COV2.S at low or high dose, single or two shots; about five received placebo; per-sample allocation not given. Sampling took place 63 days after the first vaccine or placebo injection. The sequencing here drew on peripheral blood, taken in a trial of Ad26.COV2.S vaccine versus placebo. The receptor set was obtained from a person between 18 and 60 years old who received the Ad26.COV2.S COVID-19 vaccine or a placebo.

This clone was counted once. The V and J genes are TRBV28 and TRBJ2-1; D unresolved. The CDR3 loop spans 14 amino acids. Germline values: CDR1 MDHEN, CDR2 SYDVKM. With 8 bases removed from V and 0 bases from J, the gap between germline ends came to 11 bases. The CDR3 nucleotides read TGTGCCAGCGGCGTAGGAAACTCCTACAATGAGCAGTTCTTC. Amino acid sequence: CASGVGNSYNEQFF.

This clone was recorded once. The chain couples TRBV9 to TRBJ2-5; weak D call: TRBD2 (6 bases). The V gene's germline CDR1 is SGDLS and CDR2 YYNGEE. This CDR3 has 14 residues. V lost 0 bases and J lost 2, with 8 bases in between. The DNA for the CDR3 is TGTGCCAGCAGCGTAGCTGCGGGGCAAGAGACCCAGTACTTC. It is translated as CASSVAAGQETQYF.

This clone was seen more than once but under ten times. V gene TRBV6-5 combines with J gene TRBJ1-1; D not resolved. V lost 8 bases and J 6 bases, leaving 16 bases between the germline ends. In germline, CDR1 is MNHEY, CDR2 SVGAGI. The CDR3 consists of 13 residues. DNA for the CDR3: TGTGCCAGCGGTTGGGCGTTGATTGCTGAAGCTTTCTTT. It yields the protein CASGWALIAEAFF.

The V call is TRBV19, the J call TRBJ2-5; D is possibly TRBD1 or TRBD2 (5 bases each). This CDR3 region has 16 residues. V was clipped by 0 bases and J by 3 bases, with 14 bases between them. Germline CDR1 is LNHDA and CDR2 is SQIVND (reference sequence). CDR3 sequence (DNA): TGTGCCAGTAGTATAGAATACCGGGACGGCGAAGAGACCCAGTACTTC. Residues: CASSIEYRDGEETQYF.

The chain uses TRBV28 and TRBJ1-2; D is uncertain. Germline V gene sequence: CDR1 MDHEN, CDR2 SYDVKM. V was cut by 3 bases and J by 8 bases, with 19 bases left in between. This CDR3 comprises 15 residues. The CDR3 reads CASSLDSEGLLGYTF. Written as DNA, the CDR3 is TGTGCCAGCAGTTTGGATTCCGAGGGCCTTTTGGGCTACACCTTC.

The rearrangement links TRBV9 to TRBJ1-4; 9 nucleotides agree with TRBD1. Germline V gene data show CDR1 as SGDLS and CDR2 as YYNGEE. V gave up 3 bases and J gave up 8 bases; unmatched junction bases: 11. The CDR3 runs to 16 residues. The CDR3 region has the DNA TGTGCCAGCAGCGAATCGACCGGGACAGGGTCGGAAAAACTGTTTTTT. It translates to CASSESTGTGSEKLFF.

The V call is TRBV14, the J call TRBJ1-3; D perhaps matches TRBD1 (5 bases). Trimming took 4 bases from V and 4 from J, leaving 17 bases between them. The length of the CDR3 is 16 residues. Germline lookup yields CDR1 SGHDN and CDR2 FVKESK. The DNA of the CDR3 is TGTGCCAGCAGCCCCGGGACCCGGTTAGGCGGAAACACCATATATTTT. Its translation is CASSPGTRLGGNTIYF.

This chain links TRBV28 with TRBJ2-7; D possibly corresponds to TRBD1 (5 bases). In germline, CDR1 is MDHEN, CDR2 SYDVKM. The CDR3 runs 13 residues. The ends were cut back, 6 bases at V and 3 bases at J, with 12 bases in the middle. Written as DNA, the CDR3 is TGTGCCAGCAGGCCCCAGGGATTCTACGAGCAGTACTTC. This encodes CASRPQGFYEQYF.

The genes are TRBV6-5 and TRBJ1-6; D not certain. Per the germline V gene, CDR1 is MNHEY and CDR2 is SVGAGI. V lost 6 bases and J lost 5, with 11 bases in between. The CDR3 is 14 amino acids. The CDR3 DNA is TGTGCCAGCAGAACAAGGAATCATAATTCACCCCTCCACTTT. It encodes CASRTRNHNSPLHF.

The rearrangement links TRBV19 to TRBJ1-1, with 10 positions matching TRBD1. The CDR3 contains 18 residues. The V gene end was trimmed by 0 bases and the J gene end by 4 bases; junction bases not matched to a gene: 11. Germline values: CDR1 LNHDA, CDR2 SQIVND (reference sequence). CDR3 sequence: CASSIEAGQGVSGTEAFF. The CDR3, as DNA: TGTGCCAGTAGTATAGAAGCCGGACAGGGGGTTAGCGGCACTGAAGCTTTCTTT.

The chain joins TRBV18 to TRBJ2-1, with 9 positions matching TRBD2. This CDR3 region has 15 residues. The V gene's germline CDR1 is KGHSH and CDR2 LQKENI. Trimming removed 3 bases from V and 10 bases from J; junction bases left unmatched: 10. In DNA, the CDR3 is TGTGCCAGCTCACCCTGGACTAGCGCCCGTAAAGAGCAGTTCTTC. It specifies CASSPWTSARKEQFF. Variable domain in full (rest from reference TRBV18 and TRBJ2-1): NAGVMQNPRHLVRRRGQEARLRCSPMKGHSHVYWYRQLPEEGLKFMVYLQKENIIDESGMPKERFSAEFPKEGPSILRIQQVVRGDSAAYFCASSPWTSARKEQFFGPGTRLTVL.

The rearrangement uses TRBV27 and TRBJ2-2, with TRBD1 identical over 8 bases. The CDR3 has 16 residues. V trimming: 3 bases; J trimming: 3 bases; junction bases outside the gene matches: 6. Per germline, CDR1 MNHEY and CDR2 SMNVEV (reference sequence). CDR3 bases: TGTGCCAGCAGTTTCTGGGACAGGATGGACACCGGGGAGCTGTTTTTT. Its protein product is CASSFWDRMDTGELFF.

This clone occurred once. The V gene is TRBV9, the J gene TRBJ1-2; D is unresolved. CDR1 is SGDLS and CDR2 is YYNGEE in the germline V gene. The CDR3 is made up of 13 amino acids. With 3 bases removed from V and 6 bases from J, the gap between germline ends came to 12 bases. Here the CDR3 DNA reads TGTGCCAGCAGCGCGGGCCCCATTGATGGCTACACCTTC. Translation gives CASSAGPIDGYTF.

V gene TRBV7-2 combines with J gene TRBJ1-1, with D unresolved. The germline CDR1 and CDR2 sequences are SGHTA and FQGNSA. The CDR3 extends over 14 amino acids. With 5 bases removed from V and 3 bases from J, the gap between germline ends came to 13 bases. The CDR3 bases are TGTGCCAGCAGCCGCTCGCGGGTTGACACTGAAGCTTTCTTT. Translated, it gives CASSRSRVDTEAFF.

V usage is TRBV5-1 and J usage is TRBJ2-2, with unresolved D. The CDR3 spans 15 residues. V lost 0 bases and J lost 1, with 7 bases in between. CDR1 SGHRS and CDR2 YFSETQ come from the germline V gene. The CDR3 DNA reads as TGCGCCAGCAGCTTGGAGGGTGGGAACACCGGGGAGCTGTTTTTT. Protein sequence: CASSLEGGNTGELFF.

The gene calls are TRBV18 and TRBJ2-1; TRBD2 might be the D (5 bases). V lost 11 bases to trimming and J lost 5 bases, with 13 bases between them. This CDR3 spans 12 amino acids. Looked up from germline, CDR1 is KGHSH and CDR2 is LQKENI. The CDR3 reads CAGRGSHNEQFF. The CDR3 DNA reads as TGTGCCGGGAGAGGATCCCACAATGAGCAGTTCTTC.

The V call is TRBV7-8, the J call TRBJ1-1; D is perhaps TRBD1 (6 bases). CDR3 length equals 16 residues. CDR1 and CDR2 from the germline V gene are SGHVS and FQNEAQ. V dropped 4 bases and J dropped 0 bases, with 15 bases sitting between them. The CDR3 sequence is CASSSHTGPVNTEAFF. In nucleotides, the CDR3 is TGTGCCAGCAGCTCACATACAGGGCCGGTGAACACTGAAGCTTTCTTT. The variable domain in full, completed from reference TRBV7-8 and TRBJ1-1, reads GAGVSQSPRYKVAKRGQDVALRCDPISGHVSLFWYQQALGQGPEFLTYFQNEAQLDKSGLPSDRFFAERPEGSVSTLKIQRTQQEDSAVYLCASSSHTGPVNTEAFFGQGTRLTVV.

The chain joins TRBV30 to TRBJ2-2; maybe TRBD2 (5 bases). Per the germline V gene, CDR1 is GTSNPN and CDR2 is SVGIG (reference sequence). This CDR3 contains 13 residues. Trimming stripped 3 bases from V and 4 bases from J, with 9 bases between. CDR3 sequence: CAWRLVATGELFF. The CDR3 region has the DNA TGTGCCTGGAGACTAGTCGCCACCGGGGAGCTGTTTTTT.

The chain recombines TRBV7-3 with TRBJ2-7, with D perhaps TRBD1 or TRBD2 (5 bases each). With 5 bases removed from V and 5 bases from J, the gap between germline ends came to 19 bases. Looked up from germline, CDR1 is SGHTA and CDR2 is FQGTGA. This CDR3 is built from 15 residues. The CDR3 region has the DNA TGTGCCAGCAGCCCCAGAGCGGCCCCGACAGACGAGCAGTACTTC. This codes for CASSPRAAPTDEQYF. Variable domain in full (rest from reference TRBV7-3 and TRBJ2-7): GAGVSQTPSNKVTEKGKYVELRCDPISGHTALYWYRQSLGQGPEFLIYFQGTGAADDSGLPNDRFFAVRPEGSVSTLKIQRTERGDSAVYLCASSPRAAPTDEQYFGPGTRLTVT.

This chain links TRBV5-1 with TRBJ2-3, with D maybe TRBD2 (5 bases). The CDR3 is 14 amino acids. The V end was cut by 8 bases, the J end by 0 bases, with 13 bases between. Per germline, CDR1 SGHRS and CDR2 YFSETQ. The CDR3 sequence: CASRLRASTDTQYF. The CDR3 coding sequence is TGCGCCAGTCGCCTGCGGGCGAGCACAGATACGCAGTATTTT.

This chain connects TRBV9 to TRBJ2-7; either TRBD1 or TRBD2 may supply D (5 bases each). The CDR3 spans 16 residues. V lost 3 bases to trimming and J lost 5 bases, with 21 bases between them. Germline V gives CDR1 SGDLS, CDR2 YYNGEE. The DNA of the CDR3 is TGTGCCAGCAGCGGCCCCCCGAGGGGCGCACTCCACGAGCAGTACTTC. This translates into CASSGPPRGALHEQYF.

This chain links TRBV5-6 with TRBJ2-7, with a tentative D call TRBD1 (6 bases). Per germline, CDR1 SGHDT and CDR2 YYEEEE. The ends were cut back, 4 bases at V and 4 bases at J, with 9 bases in the middle. CDR3 length: 12 amino acids. CDR3 DNA: TGTGCCAGCAGCAGGACAGAGTACGAGCAGTACTTC. It yields the protein CASSRTEYEQYF.

The chain uses TRBV6-2 or TRBV6-3 and TRBJ2-1; 8 bases fit TRBD2. Trimming took 6 bases from V and 7 from J; bases not matched to a gene: 11. Germline V gene lookup returns CDR1 MNHEY and CDR2 SVGEGT. This CDR3 has 15 residues. CDR3 in amino acids: CASSGTGLAKNEQFF. In DNA form, the CDR3 reads TGTGCCAGCAGCGGGACCGGACTAGCCAAAAATGAGCAGTTCTTC.

The sample holds one count of this clone. V and J are TRBV7-9 and TRBJ1-2; 7 nucleotides match TRBD1. The CDR3 length is 14 residues. V lost 5 bases, J lost 8 bases, and 11 bases stayed unmatched. Looked up from germline, CDR1 is SEHNR and CDR2 is FQNEAQ (reference sequence). The CDR3 region has the DNA TGTGCCAGCAGCACGGGACAGAAAACTGGGGGCTACACCTTC. Translated: CASSTGQKTGGYTF.